This T cell receptor (beta chain) stems from a study of T cell responses to AZD1222 COVID-19 vaccine (dated by TCRdb to 2020 to 2023). With regard to the full study: TCR sequencing was performed for roughly 250 trial participants, of whom roughly 200 were given two doses of AZD1222 and about 25 were given two doses of MenACWY control vaccine. Enrollment into the trials was organized by age into subgroups of 18-55, 56-69 and 70-plus years, and those subgroups contained approximately 150, 30 and 60 TCR-sequenced participants, respectively.

Paper-wide results and their limitations: Only five or six AZD1222 recipients were SARS-CoV-2 seropositive at baseline, limiting conclusions about previously exposed vaccinees. Because no day 14 peak-response samples were available, the repertoires could be characterized only after the peak T cell response. Spike-specific TCR breadth and depth rose significantly after two AZD1222 doses compared with day 0 and with MenACWY recipients. CD4 TCRs associated with the vaccine covered the entire spike protein, and the dominant responses were in regions 160-218 and 743-854. In the small 56-69-year group, the increase in depth fell short of significance, most likely because of low power. Reportedly, almost half of the unique spike-specific TCRs recognized epitopes lying outside the regions that are mutated in the B.1.351 and B.1.1.7 variants. Most participants were white British and females outnumbered males, and the authors suggested that clonal diversity may have been underestimated.

The CDR3 regions of human TCRbeta chains were analyzed by immunosequencing. The paper's processing steps were these. Repertoire TCRs were checked for matches against a reference library of SARS-CoV-2-specific TCRs that had been generated using the MIRA antigen-specificity platform. Breadth was defined as the fraction of unique TCRs that were SARS-CoV-2-associated. Depth was defined as the fraction of total T cells that were SARS-CoV-2-associated. Using the MIRA data, each spike-specific TCR was mapped to the spike region that the TCR reacts to and placed in a CD4 or CD8 class. Log10-transformed breadth and depth values were compared by one-way ANOVA with Sidak's multiple comparisons tests. Not all clones reach the TCRdb copy of this immuneACCESS table, which keeps in-frame sequences only. Checked studies attribute under half of the gap to unresolved V genes and leave the rest unexplained. The V and J calls and clone size were taken over from that table, and D and trimming were inferred from the DNA. The sample contains 85,000 to 90,000 clones, 85% to 90% of them found a single time. The top ten clonotypes cover around 10% of the sample.

This clone has ten or more counts. It has no known antigen specificity. It has no much larger one-base neighbor in the sample; base qualities were not kept. The germline V gene supplies CDR1 SNHLY and CDR2 FYNNEI. The CDR3 holds 15 amino acids from the cysteine to the phenylalanine. The retained sequence is limited to the CDR3, 45 bases, with the frame set at the first base. Trimming removed 4 bases from V and 5 bases from J, leaving 18 bases between the germline ends. This specimen's time point label, interpreted: baseline before first vaccination. Read against the paper, the sample's treatment or condition label means: meningococcal conjugate vaccine given as trial control. Samples from vaccinated people were obtained from the UK trials COV001 and COV002, which included a single-blind randomized controlled phase 2/3 trial of AZD1222 (ChAdOx1 nCoV-19) in healthy adults. Trial participant PBMC samples were collected at day 0 and day 28 after the second dose for TCRbeta chain sequencing.

This specimen was peripheral blood, taken on day 0 of MenACWY control vaccination. This receptor chain uses TRBV2 and TRBJ2-7; the D gene is possibly TRBD1 or TRBD2, each agreeing over 7 bases. The TCR was taken from an adult in good health. In nucleotides, the sequence is TGTGCCAGCAGTGGATCAGGGAGGGGGCTTGACGAGCAGTACTTC. It translates as CASSGSGRGLDEQYF.